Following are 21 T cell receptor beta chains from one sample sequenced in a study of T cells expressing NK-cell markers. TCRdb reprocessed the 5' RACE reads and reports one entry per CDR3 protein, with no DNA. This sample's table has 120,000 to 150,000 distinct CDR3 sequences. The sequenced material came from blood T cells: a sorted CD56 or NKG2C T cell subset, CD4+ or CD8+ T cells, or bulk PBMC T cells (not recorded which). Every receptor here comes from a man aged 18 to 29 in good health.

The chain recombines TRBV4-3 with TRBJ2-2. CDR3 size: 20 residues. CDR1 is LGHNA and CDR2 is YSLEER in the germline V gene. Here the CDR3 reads CASSQDGETKMFANTGELFF.

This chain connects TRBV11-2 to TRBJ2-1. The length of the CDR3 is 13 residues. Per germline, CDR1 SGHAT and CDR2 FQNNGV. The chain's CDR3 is CASSYGDNGEQFF.

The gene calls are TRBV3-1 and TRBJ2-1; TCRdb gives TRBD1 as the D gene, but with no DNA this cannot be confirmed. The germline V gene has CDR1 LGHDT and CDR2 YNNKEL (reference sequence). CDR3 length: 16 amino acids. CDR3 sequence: CASSQDLIQGYNEQFF.

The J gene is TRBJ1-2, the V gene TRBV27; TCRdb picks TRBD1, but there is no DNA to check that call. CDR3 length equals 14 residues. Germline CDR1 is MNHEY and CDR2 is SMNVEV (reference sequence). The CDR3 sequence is CASRGTVISYGYTF.

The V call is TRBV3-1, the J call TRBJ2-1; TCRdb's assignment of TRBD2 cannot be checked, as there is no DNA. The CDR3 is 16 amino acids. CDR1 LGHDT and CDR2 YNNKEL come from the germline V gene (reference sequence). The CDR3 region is CASSQDDLADDNEQFF.

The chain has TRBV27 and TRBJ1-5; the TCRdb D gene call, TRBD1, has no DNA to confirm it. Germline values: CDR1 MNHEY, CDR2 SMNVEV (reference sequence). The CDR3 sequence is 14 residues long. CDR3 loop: CASSLSPVLGPQHF.

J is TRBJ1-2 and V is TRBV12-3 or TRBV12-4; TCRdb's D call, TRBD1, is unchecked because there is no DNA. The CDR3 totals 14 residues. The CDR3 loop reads CASSYGTARYGYTF.

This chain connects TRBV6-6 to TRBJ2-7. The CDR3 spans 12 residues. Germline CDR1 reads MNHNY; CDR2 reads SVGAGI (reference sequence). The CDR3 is CASSELTYEQYF.

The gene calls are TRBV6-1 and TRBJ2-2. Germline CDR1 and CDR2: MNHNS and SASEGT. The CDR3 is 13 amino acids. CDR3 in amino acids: CASASSSTGELFF.

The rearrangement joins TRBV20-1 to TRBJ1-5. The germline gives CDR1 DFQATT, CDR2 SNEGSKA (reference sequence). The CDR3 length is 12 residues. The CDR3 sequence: CSARDRNQPQHF.

Here the CDR3 reads CAWSVQRGNQPQHF. The gene calls are TRBV30 and TRBJ1-5. From germline, CDR1 is GTSNPN and CDR2 SVGIG (reference sequence). The CDR3 sequence is 14 residues long.

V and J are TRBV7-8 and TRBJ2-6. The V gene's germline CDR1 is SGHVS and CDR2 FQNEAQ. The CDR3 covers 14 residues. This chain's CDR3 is CAKAEVSGANVLTF.

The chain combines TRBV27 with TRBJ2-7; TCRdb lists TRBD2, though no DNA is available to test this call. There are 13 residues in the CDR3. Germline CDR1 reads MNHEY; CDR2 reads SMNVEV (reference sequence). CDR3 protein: CASRLAPNYEQYF.

The CDR3 sequence is CASSQDAGATYNEQFF. V gene TRBV4-1 combines with J gene TRBJ2-1; TCRdb lists TRBD1, though no DNA is available to test this call. The germline gives CDR1 MGHRA, CDR2 YSYEKL. The CDR3 has 16 amino acids.

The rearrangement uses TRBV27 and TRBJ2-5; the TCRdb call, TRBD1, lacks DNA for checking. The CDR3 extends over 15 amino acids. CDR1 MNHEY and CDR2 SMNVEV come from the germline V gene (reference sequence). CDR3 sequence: CASSRWTGIQETQYF.

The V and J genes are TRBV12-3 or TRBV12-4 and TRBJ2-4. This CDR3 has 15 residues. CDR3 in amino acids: CASTVTGIAKNIQYF.

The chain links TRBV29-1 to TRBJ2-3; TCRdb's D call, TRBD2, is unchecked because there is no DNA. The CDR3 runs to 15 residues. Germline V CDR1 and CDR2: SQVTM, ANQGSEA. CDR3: CSVEVLAGDPDTQYF.

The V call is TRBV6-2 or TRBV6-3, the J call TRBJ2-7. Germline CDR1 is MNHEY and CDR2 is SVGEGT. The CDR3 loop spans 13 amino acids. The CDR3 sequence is CASSGRSSYEQYF.

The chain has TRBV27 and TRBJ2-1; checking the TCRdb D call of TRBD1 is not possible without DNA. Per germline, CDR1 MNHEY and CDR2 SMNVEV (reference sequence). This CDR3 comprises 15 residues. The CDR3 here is CASSPNGQGNNEQFF.

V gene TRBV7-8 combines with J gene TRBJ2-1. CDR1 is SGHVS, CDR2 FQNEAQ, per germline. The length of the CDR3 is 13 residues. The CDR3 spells CASSLDGYNEQFF.

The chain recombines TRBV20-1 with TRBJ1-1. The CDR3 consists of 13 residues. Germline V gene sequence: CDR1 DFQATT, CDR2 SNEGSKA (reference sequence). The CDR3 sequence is CSASSGGDTEAFF.